The 10 T cell receptor beta chains given below trace back to one sample, sequenced in a study of blood T cell repertoires in COVID-19. Generated by immunoSEQ multiplex PCR, the TCRdb table keeps only in-frame clones and is missing some. This sample has approximately 280,000 clones; 80% to 90% occur once, and the top ten carry approximately 10%. Sample: peripheral blood. These receptor sequences come from a woman aged 65 to 85 with acute or convalescent COVID-19.

The CDR3 reads CASSPSRGRGTGELFF. Here the CDR3 DNA reads TGTGCCAGCTCTCCTTCCAGGGGGCGCGGAACCGGGGAGCTGTTTTTT. V gene TRBV18 combines with J gene TRBJ2-2; TRBD1 agrees at 8 bases. V lost 6 bases to trimming and J lost 5 bases; unmatched junction nucleotides: 11. The CDR3 has 16 residues. Per germline, CDR1 KGHSH and CDR2 LQKENI.

The rearrangement joins TRBV3-1 (or the pseudogene TRBV3-2) to TRBJ2-1; D remains unclear. Trimming pared 6 bases from V and 0 bases from J, leaving 9 bases between. The CDR3 runs 14 residues. Germline lookup yields CDR1 LGHDT and CDR2 YNNKEL (reference sequence). CDR3 DNA: TGTGCCAGCAGGCCTCGGAGCTCCTACAATGAGCAGTTCTTC. Translating it yields CASRPRSSYNEQFF.

The sample holds one count of this clone. The chain uses TRBV11-2 and TRBJ2-1; tentatively, D is TRBD2 (6 bases). The CDR3 is 16 amino acids. Germline loops: CDR1 SGHAT, CDR2 FQNNGV. Trimming stripped 6 bases from V and 0 bases from J, with 15 bases between. The CDR3 nucleotides are TGTGCCAGCAGGATCATGGGGAGGAGCTCCTACAATGAGCAGTTCTTC. It yields the protein CASRIMGRSSYNEQFF.

The chain couples TRBV29-1 to TRBJ2-3; 10 nucleotides line up with TRBD1. CDR1 SQVTM and CDR2 ANQGSEA come from the germline V gene. With 4 bases clipped from V and 8 bases from J, the junction kept 3 bases outside the gene matches. This CDR3 contains 12 residues. The CDR3 loop reads CSVGQGAGTQYF. In DNA, the CDR3 is TGCAGCGTTGGACAGGGGGCGGGTACGCAGTATTTT.

The chain links TRBV2 to TRBJ1-1; D is uncertain. Germline values: CDR1 SNHLY, CDR2 FYNNEI. The CDR3 is made up of 14 amino acids. V lost 6 bases to trimming and J lost 0 bases, with 11 bases between them. This CDR3 is CASSKVGMNTEAFF. As DNA, the CDR3 is TGTGCCAGCAGCAAAGTCGGTATGAACACTGAAGCTTTCTTT.

The CDR3 DNA follows: TGCAGCGTTCAGGGCTCCTACAATGAGCAGTTCTTC. As protein: CSVQGSYNEQFF. V and J are TRBV29-1 and TRBJ2-1, with a tentative D call TRBD1 (5 bases). Trimming removed 5 bases at V and 0 bases at J, with 5 bases between. Germline V gene sequence: CDR1 SQVTM, CDR2 ANQGSEA. CDR3 size: 12 residues.

This chain links TRBV6-5 with TRBJ1-4; unclear D gene. Germline CDR1 and CDR2: MNHEY and SVGAGI. The CDR3 totals 11 residues. With 6 bases removed from V and 10 bases from J, the gap between germline ends came to 9 bases. The CDR3 protein is CASRVTGKLFF. In DNA form, the CDR3 reads TGTGCCAGCAGGGTTACTGGAAAACTGTTTTTT.

J is TRBJ2-7 and V is TRBV7-9, with TRBD1 identical over 11 bases. The CDR3 is made up of 14 amino acids. With 6 bases clipped from V and 6 bases from J, the junction kept 7 bases outside the gene matches. CDR1 and CDR2 from the germline V gene are SEHNR and FQNEAQ (reference sequence). The CDR3 DNA is TGTGCCAGCAGGGGACAGGGGGGAACCGGCGAGCAGTACTTC. Translated, it gives CASRGQGGTGEQYF.

The chain couples TRBV5-1 to TRBJ1-2; 7 bases agree with TRBD1. The CDR3 contains 17 residues. With 5 bases clipped from V and 4 bases from J, the junction kept 17 bases outside the gene matches. Germline lookup yields CDR1 SGHRS and CDR2 YFSETQ. The CDR3 bases are TGCGCCAGCAGTCAGTCCGGGACAGAGCAGGCCCTCTATGGCTACACCTTC. The encoded protein is CASSQSGTEQALYGYTF.

This clone was counted only a few times. The chain employs TRBV7-3 and TRBJ1-1; 8 bases map to TRBD1. The CDR3 spans 12 residues. J was trimmed by 10 bases and V by 3 bases; bases with no gene match: 4. From germline, CDR1 is SGHTA and CDR2 FQGTGA. The CDR3 DNA sequence: TGTGCCAGCAGCTTTGAGACAGGGGTAGCTTTCTTT. Residues: CASSFETGVAFF.